The clone carrying this T cell receptor beta chain has more than one count but fewer than ten. Template switching with 5'RACE generated the TCR cDNA and added a universal primer site and UMIs. TCRdb re-called the 5' RACE reads through MiXCR, storing one row per CDR3 protein. The table shows about 300,000 distinct CDR3 sequences, with around 10% occurring only once. The data originate from a study of T cells after yellow fever vaccination. Background on the study: SMART-Seq v4 Ultra Low Input prepared the low-cell-number fractions.

The CDR3 has 14 amino acids. V was pared by 4 bases and J by 0 bases, with 9 bases between. Germline assignment: CDR1 LGHDT and CDR2 YNNKEL (reference sequence). The sample in question was CD4+ T cells sorted from PBMCs, obtained 5 days after the yellow fever booster vaccination. The V call is TRBV3-1, the J call TRBJ1-1; D unresolved. This clonotype was sampled from a man younger than 35 who received the YFV17D yellow fever vaccine. The CDR3 is CASSRRTVNTEAFF. Here the CDR3 DNA reads TGTGCCAGCAGCCGCCGGACGGTGAACACTGAAGCTTTCTTT.